This entry features one T cell receptor (beta chain) sequence. The antigen remains unidentified. This entry comes from a study of OX40 agonist ivuxolimab in advanced cancers. Study as a whole: The dose-escalation group included hepatocellular carcinoma, melanoma, renal cell carcinoma and head and neck cancer. Study-wide points: Mean expanded clone counts were higher in CD8+ than CD4+ T cells.

Patients who had autoimmune disease history or got systemic immunosuppression were left out. Germline V gene data show CDR1 as SGDLS and CDR2 as YYNGEE. Trimming stripped 0 bases from V and 7 bases from J, with 11 bases between. The CDR3 runs 13 residues. The protocol was immunoSEQ multiplex PCR, while the TCRdb copy is restricted to in-frame clones and leaves out a portion. The sample includes approximately 45,000 clones, 88% of them seen just once. The origin of this receptor is an adult with an advanced solid tumor such as melanoma, head and neck, liver or kidney cancer. V is TRBV9 and J is TRBJ2-7; a possible D gene is TRBD2 (6 bases). Sequenced material: CD4+ or CD8+ T cells sorted from blood, taken in a trial of the OX40 agonist ivuxolimab. DNA of the CDR3: TGTGCCAGCAGCGTAGGGGGTGCGGGGGAGCAGTACTTC. Translation gives CASSVGGAGEQYF.